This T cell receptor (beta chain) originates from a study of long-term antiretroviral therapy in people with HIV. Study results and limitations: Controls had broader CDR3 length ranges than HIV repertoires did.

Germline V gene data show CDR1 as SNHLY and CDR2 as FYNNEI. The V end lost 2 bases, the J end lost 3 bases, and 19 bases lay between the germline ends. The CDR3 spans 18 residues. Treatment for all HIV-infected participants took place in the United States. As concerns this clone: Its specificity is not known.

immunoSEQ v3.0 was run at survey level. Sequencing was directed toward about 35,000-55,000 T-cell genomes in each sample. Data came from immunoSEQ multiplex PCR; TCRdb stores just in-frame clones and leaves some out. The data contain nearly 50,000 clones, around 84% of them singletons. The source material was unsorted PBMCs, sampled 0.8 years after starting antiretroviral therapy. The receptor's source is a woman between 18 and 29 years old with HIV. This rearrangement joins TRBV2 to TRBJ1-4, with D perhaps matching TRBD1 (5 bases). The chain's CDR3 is CASSENGAGAAANEKLFF. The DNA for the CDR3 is TGTGCCAGCAGTGAAAATGGAGCTGGGGCTGCAGCTAATGAAAAACTGTTTTTT. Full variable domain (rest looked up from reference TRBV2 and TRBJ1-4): EPEVTQTPSHQVTQMGQEVILRCVPISNHLYFYWYRQILGQKVEFLVSFYNNEISEKSEIFDDQFSVERPDGSNFTLKIRSTKLEDSAMYFCASSENGAGAAANEKLFFGSGTQLSVL.